What follows describes a single TCR beta chain. Its matching antigen is unknown. Using immunoSEQ multiplex PCR, the repertoire was profiled, and TCRdb retains in-frame clones only, with some absent. Here the sample spans around 16,000 clones, roughly 72% being singletons. The data originate from a study of CD4 T cells in relation to SARS-CoV-2 and coronaviruses. Study context: The negative reference was HIV-1 Nef peptide pool or peptide-free culture. Crossreactive spike epitopes shared across donors were mapped to their HLA restriction.

With V trimmed by 0 bases and J by 9 bases, 10 bases remained unmatched. The germline CDR1 and CDR2 sequences are GTSNPN and SVGIG (reference sequence). There are 15 residues in the CDR3. Unexposed donor CD4+ T cells date from about 2011-2018, before the COVID-19 pandemic. CD4+ T cells were isolated from the cells after 10 days of culture. Unexposed-donor CD4+ T cells were probed with SARS-CoV-2 S/N and four cold-coronavirus spikes, cells permitting. Study-wide findings and caveats: Compared with monoreactive clones, crossreactive clones showed significantly weaker SARS-CoV-2 expansion.

The sample consisted of CD4+ T cells from PBMCs, cultured in vitro. The chain combines TRBV30 with TRBJ2-1; 8 bases are a match to TRBD1. This TCR was sampled from a human donor in good health. In DNA, the CDR3 is TGTGCCTGGAGTGTTAGCAGGGGGCCCAGGCGTGAGCAGTTCTTC. This translates into CAWSVSRGPRREQFF.